These 4 T cell receptor beta chains came from one sample sequenced in a study of T cells in Graves' hyperthyroidism and ophthalmopathy. There were TCR beta CDR3 regions amplified from RNA transcripts. The TCR CDR3 was amplified in a first-round RT-PCR using the HTBI primer set. TCRdb recomputed calls from the multiplex PCR reads with MiXCR, one row per CDR3 protein. Among approximately 610,000 distinct CDR3 sequences listed, around 17% were seen once. The source material was blood. The source of these receptors is a woman aged 18 to 35 with Graves' hyperthyroidism.

The chain recombines TRBV19 with TRBJ1-2; maybe TRBD1 (6 bases). V was cut by 5 bases and J by 2 bases, with 12 bases left in between. Germline assignment: CDR1 LNHDA and CDR2 SQIVND (reference sequence). The CDR3 has 14 amino acids. The DNA for the CDR3 is TGTGCCAGTAGTGCCAGGGACACGAACTATGGCTACACCTTC. Its protein is CASSARDTNYGYTF.

This clonotype was detected only once. The genes are TRBV18 and TRBJ2-5; TRBD1 agrees at 10 bases. The length of the CDR3 is 16 residues. With 1 base clipped from V and 5 bases from J, the junction kept 7 bases outside the gene matches. CDR1 is KGHSH and CDR2 is LQKENI in the germline V gene. CDR3 loop: CASSPLGTGVEETQYF. The CDR3 DNA reads TGTGCCAGCTCACCACTTGGGACAGGGGTGGAGGAGACCCAGTACTTC. Combining the CDR3 with reference TRBV18 and TRBJ2-5 gives the whole variable domain NAGVMQNPRHLVRRRGQEARLRCSPMKGHSHVYWYRQLPEEGLKFMVYLQKENIIDESGMPKERFSAEFPKEGPSILRIQQVVRGDSAAYFCASSPLGTGVEETQYFGPGTRLLVL.

This clonotype was detected many times. The genes are TRBV10-1 and TRBJ1-1, with D unresolved. CDR3 length equals 15 residues. Per the germline V gene, CDR1 is WNHNN and CDR2 is SYGVQD (reference sequence). V lost 3 bases and J 0 bases, leaving 11 bases between the germline ends. CDR3 residues: CASSEVGALNTEAFF. The CDR3 region has the DNA TGCGCCAGCAGTGAAGTGGGCGCCTTGAACACTGAAGCTTTCTTT.

This clonotype was detected only a few times. The rearrangement joins TRBV19 to TRBJ1-6; no clear D gene. Trimming removed 3 bases from V and 0 bases from J, with 12 bases in between. The CDR3 extends over 17 amino acids. Germline CDR1 is LNHDA and CDR2 is SQIVND (reference sequence). CDR3 bases: TGTGCCAGTAGTATCTCTGGCAGGAGCTCCTATAATTCACCCCTCCACTTT. This translates into CASSISGRSSYNSPLHF.